Listed below are T cell receptor beta chains from one sample, sequenced in a study of OX40 agonist ivuxolimab in advanced cancers. Method: immunoSEQ multiplex PCR; TCRdb's copy keeps in-frame clones and lacks some. In the table there are over 75,000 clones, approximately 90% of which are singletons. The source was CD4+ or CD8+ T cells sorted from blood, collected in a trial of the OX40 agonist ivuxolimab. Receptor source: an adult with an advanced solid tumor such as melanoma, head and neck, liver or kidney cancer. Each CDR3 is given with its conserved first and last residue. D genes are given only for firm matches. The size entry is marked missing in some rows and otherwise reads once, few, many or a size class.

d_call j_call clone_size v_call cdr3_aa cdr3_nt
TRBD2 TRBJ2-5 NA TRBV28 CASSFPEKVLAGWETQYF TGTGCCAGCAGTTTTCCAGAAAAAGTCCTAGCGGGATGGGAGACCCAGTACTTC
TRBD1 TRBJ2-5 NA TRBV28 CASRPGQWRTETQYF TGTGCCAGCAGACCGGGACAGTGGAGAACCGAGACCCAGTACTTC
NA TRBJ2-6 NA TRBV5-1 CASSFGQQGANVLTF TGCGCCAGCAGCTTCGGGCAACAGGGCGCCAACGTCCTGACTTTC
TRBD1 TRBJ2-7 NA TRBV30 CAWSPGGSSYEQYF TGTGCCTGGAGTCCAGGGGGCTCCTCCTACGAGCAGTACTTC
TRBD1 TRBJ2-7 NA TRBV7-9 CASGRDSYEQYF TGTGCCAGCGGACGGGACAGCTACGAGCAGTACTTC
NA TRBJ2-6 NA TRBV10-3 CAISGRVGANVLTF TGTGCCATCAGTGGGAGGGTGGGGGCCAACGTCCTGACTTTC
NA TRBJ2-7 NA TRBV4-1 CASSPVDVPSYEQYF TGCGCCAGCAGCCCCGTTGACGTTCCGTCCTACGAGCAGTACTTC
TRBD2 TRBJ2-3 NA TRBV4-2 CASSQRRNSGASLDTQYF TGTGCCAGCAGCCAAAGGAGGAATAGCGGGGCGTCACTTGATACGCAGTATTTT
TRBD2 TRBJ2-1 NA TRBV2 CASTKGPSGSDEQFF TGTGCCAGCACCAAAGGGCCTAGCGGGAGCGATGAGCAGTTCTTC
NA TRBJ2-3 NA TRBV5-1 CASSRERSTDTQYF TGCGCCAGCAGCCGTGAGCGGAGCACAGATACGCAGTATTTT
TRBD2 TRBJ2-5 NA TRBV28 CASRGGGRQTQYF TGTGCCAGCCGGGGCGGGGGGAGGCAGACCCAGTACTTC
NA TRBJ1-2 NA TRBV7-2 CASSLRWGAQGYTF TGTGCCAGCAGCTTACGGTGGGGGGCGCAGGGCTACACCTTC
NA TRBJ2-7 once TRBV9 CASSVAVGYEQYF TGTGCCAGCAGCGTAGCGGTAGGTTACGAGCAGTACTTC
TRBD2 TRBJ2-1 NA TRBV4-3 CASSRGGLASYEQFF TGCGCCAGCAGCCGTGGGGGACTAGCGTCTTATGAGCAGTTCTTC
TRBD1 TRBJ1-2 NA TRBV19 CASSPGQGNYGYTF TGTGCCAGTAGTCCGGGACAGGGCAACTATGGCTACACCTTC
TRBD2 TRBJ2-7 NA TRBV6-1 CASKVLAGYEQYF TGTGCCAGCAAGGTACTAGCGGGGTACGAGCAGTACTTC
NA TRBJ2-1 NA TRBV2 CASSFDRSSYNEQFF TGTGCCAGCAGCTTTGACAGGAGCTCCTACAATGAGCAGTTCTTC
NA TRBJ2-3 NA TRBV7-8 CASSLPTDTQYF TGTGCCAGCAGCTTACCCACAGATACGCAGTATTTT
TRBD2 TRBJ2-2 NA TRBV7-2 CASSTLAGGGTGELFF TGTGCCAGCAGCACTTTAGCGGGAGGGGGGACCGGGGAGCTGTTTTTT
TRBD1 TRBJ2-7 NA TRBV5-1 CASSQDRGAYEQYF TGCGCCAGCAGCCAAGACAGGGGGGCCTACGAGCAGTACTTC
NA TRBJ2-2 NA TRBV5-4 CASSALDPGELFF TGTGCCAGCAGCGCTCTAGATCCCGGGGAGCTGTTTTTT
TRBD1 TRBJ1-3 NA TRBV5-1 CASTTQGAKGNTIYF TGCGCCAGCACCACACAGGGGGCTAAAGGAAACACCATATATTTT
TRBD1 TRBJ2-2 NA TRBV7-8 CASSSQQGVNTGELFF TGTGCCAGCAGCAGCCAACAGGGGGTGAACACCGGGGAGCTGTTTTTT
NA TRBJ1-1 NA TRBV27 CASSLWWGNTEAFF TGTGCCAGCAGTTTATGGTGGGGAAACACTGAAGCTTTCTTT
TRBD1 TRBJ1-3 NA TRBV5-5 CASSWGQDFGNTIYF TGTGCCAGCAGCTGGGGACAGGACTTTGGAAACACCATATATTTT
NA TRBJ2-3 NA TRBV4-1 CASSQPTMRTISSTDTQYF TGCGCCAGCAGCCAACCTACCATGAGGACTATTTCTAGCACAGATACGCAGTATTTT
NA TRBJ2-3 NA TRBV28 CASSFGGDTQYF TGTGCCAGCAGTTTTGGAGGGGATACGCAGTATTTT
TRBD1 TRBJ1-5 NA TRBV30 CAWITDRDGGNQPQHF TGTGCCTGGATTACCGACAGGGATGGAGGCAATCAGCCCCAGCATTTT
NA TRBJ2-7 NA TRBV5-1 CASSRMGSKGYEQYF TGCGCCAGCAGCAGGATGGGGAGCAAAGGCTACGAGCAGTACTTC
NA TRBJ2-4 NA TRBV19 CASRDPGRGRQYF TGTGCCAGTAGGGACCCGGGACGGGGGCGGCAGTACTTC
TRBD1 TRBJ1-4 NA TRBV30 CAWRKTGGLEKLFF TGTGCCTGGAGAAAGACAGGGGGTCTAGAAAAACTGTTTTTT
NA TRBJ2-1 once TRBV28 CASSLYGGGSYNEQFF TGTGCCAGCAGTTTATATGGCGGAGGCTCCTACAATGAGCAGTTCTTC
TRBD1 TRBJ1-3 NA TRBV19 CATGDRVLSGNTIYF TGTGCCACAGGGGACAGGGTGCTTAGTGGAAACACCATATATTTT
NA TRBJ2-1 NA TRBV7-2 CASRVPGGHNEQFF TGTGCCAGCAGAGTCCCGGGGGGCCACAATGAGCAGTTCTTC
TRBD1 TRBJ1-3 NA TRBV18 CASSPDRAKNSGNTIYF TGTGCCAGCTCACCAGACAGGGCTAAAAACTCTGGAAACACCATATATTTT
TRBD2 TRBJ2-3 NA TRBV19 CASSRLAGWPRLPGDTQYF TGTGCCAGTAGTCGACTAGCGGGATGGCCCCGTCTACCGGGCGATACGCAGTATTTT
NA TRBJ2-1 NA TRBV5-5 CASSFRGEQYNEQFF TGTGCCAGCAGCTTCCGCGGGGAACAATACAATGAGCAGTTCTTC
NA TRBJ1-1 NA TRBV27 CASMEVKRTEAFF TGTGCCAGCATGGAAGTTAAGCGGACTGAAGCTTTCTTT
NA TRBJ2-7 NA TRBV28 CASSYPGRGQYF TGTGCCAGCAGTTACCCCGGAAGGGGGCAGTACTTC
NA TRBJ1-2 NA TRBV5-1 CASSLNVRVEGYTF TGCGCCAGCAGCTTGAACGTCCGGGTAGAAGGCTACACCTTC
NA TRBJ1-1 NA TRBV29-1 CSVDLGGSEAFF TGCAGCGTTGACCTAGGGGGATCGGAGGCTTTCTTT
NA TRBJ2-7 NA TRBV7-9 CASSLDTGGEQYF TGTGCCAGCAGCTTAGACACAGGTGGCGAGCAGTACTTC
TRBD2 TRBJ2-5 NA TRBV28 CASCSGRETQYF TGTGCCAGCTGTAGCGGGAGGGAGACCCAGTACTTC
NA TRBJ1-2 NA TRBV10-3 CAINPDPQGSGYTF TGTGCCATCAACCCAGACCCTCAGGGTTCTGGCTACACCTTC
NA TRBJ1-3 NA TRBV4-3 CASSQAPLGSMGNTIYF TGCGCCAGCAGCCAAGCCCCCCTGGGATCCATGGGAAACACCATATATTTT
TRBD2 TRBJ2-1 once TRBV5-1 CASSGTSGNSYNEQFF TGCGCCAGCAGCGGGACTAGCGGGAACTCCTACAATGAGCAGTTCTTC
NA TRBJ1-2 NA TRBV6-5 CASSYRGQSYGYTF TGTGCCAGCAGTTACCGAGGACAGAGCTATGGCTACACCTTC
TRBD2 TRBJ2-1 NA TRBV5-6 CASRKPLAGYNEQFF TGTGCCAGCAGAAAACCACTAGCGGGGTACAATGAGCAGTTCTTC
NA TRBJ1-2 few TRBV11-2 CASSLGANYGYTF TGTGCCAGCAGCTTAGGGGCGAACTATGGCTACACCTTC
TRBD2 TRBJ2-3 NA TRBV7-6 CASSRLAGATDTQYF TGTGCCAGCTCCCGACTAGCGGGAGCAACAGATACGCAGTATTTT
NA TRBJ2-6 NA TRBV27 CASRFTAGANVLTF TGTGCCAGCAGATTTACGGCTGGGGCCAACGTCCTGACTTTC